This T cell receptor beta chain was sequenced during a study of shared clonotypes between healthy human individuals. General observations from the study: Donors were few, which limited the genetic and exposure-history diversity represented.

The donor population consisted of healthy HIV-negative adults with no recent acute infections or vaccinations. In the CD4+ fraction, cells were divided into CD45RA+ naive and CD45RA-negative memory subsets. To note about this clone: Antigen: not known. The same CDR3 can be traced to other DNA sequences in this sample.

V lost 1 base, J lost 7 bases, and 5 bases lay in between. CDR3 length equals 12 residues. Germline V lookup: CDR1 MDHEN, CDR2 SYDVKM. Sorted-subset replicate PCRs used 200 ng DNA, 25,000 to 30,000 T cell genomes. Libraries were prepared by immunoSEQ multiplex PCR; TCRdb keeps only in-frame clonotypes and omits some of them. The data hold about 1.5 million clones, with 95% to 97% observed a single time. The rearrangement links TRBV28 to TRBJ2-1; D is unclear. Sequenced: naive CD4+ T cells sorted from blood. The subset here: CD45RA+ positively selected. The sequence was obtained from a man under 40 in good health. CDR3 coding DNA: TGTGCCAGCAGTTTATTAGCAAATGAGCAGTTCTTC. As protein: CASSLLANEQFF.